These 17 T cell receptor beta chains were all obtained from the same sample, sequenced in a study of blood T cells in healthy people across ages (dated by TCRdb to the mid-2010s). Libraries were made using 5' RACE. Sequencing took place on an Illumina HiSeq 2500. A second PCR of about 6 to 12 cycles was run with a J-beta primer mix and a sample-barcoded 5' primer. TCRdb handled the public reads itself, with Q25 trimming in fastp and clone calling in MiXCR, and kept productive beta chains. Identical CDR3 protein sequences are pooled into one entry, listed with their most common genes and DNA. Within this sample are around 1,600,000 distinct CDR3 sequences, with about 42% of them counted one time only. The ten most abundant clones make up about 4% of the sample. Material: blood. Source of these receptors: a woman aged 18 to 35 in good health.

This clonotype was seen only a few times. This may come from a read error, since a much larger clone is one base off. The V and J genes are TRBV10-3 and TRBJ2-1; 10 nucleotides match TRBD1. Germline lookup yields CDR1 ENHRY and CDR2 SYGVKD. This CDR3 spans 15 amino acids. V was pared by 6 bases and J by 5 bases, with 7 bases of the junction left unmatched. The CDR3 is CAIRFAGQGNNEQFF. CDR3 coding DNA: TGTGCCATCAGATTCGCGGGACAGGGGAACAATGAGCAGTTCTTC.

The genes are TRBV7-2 and TRBJ2-3; 7 bases align to TRBD2. Germline trimming cut 4 bases from V and 2 bases from J; bases unmatched to any gene: 9. There are 16 residues in the CDR3. The V gene's germline CDR1 is SGHTA and CDR2 FQGNSA. The CDR3 spells CASSYRPSGYTDTQYF. The CDR3 DNA follows: TGTGCCAGCAGCTATCGGCCTAGCGGCTACACAGATACGCAGTATTTT.

The CDR3 bases are TGTGCCAGCAGCAACCGGGACCCGATTGATGAGCAGTTCTTC. It is translated as CASSNRDPIDEQFF. This rearrangement joins TRBV11-1 to TRBJ2-1; possibly TRBD1 or TRBD2 for D (5 bases each). The CDR3 runs 14 residues. Germline V gene data show CDR1 as SGHAT and CDR2 as FQDESV (reference sequence). V lost 5 bases and J lost 8, with 16 bases in between.

This chain links TRBV5-5 with TRBJ1-1, with TRBD1 matching 9 bases. This CDR3 region has 18 residues. CDR1 SGHKS and CDR2 YYEKEE come from the germline V gene (reference sequence). V lost 0 bases, J lost 0 bases, and 9 bases stayed unmatched. CDR3 DNA sequence: TGTGCCAGCAGCTTGGCCCCGGGACAGGGTGGGATGAACACTGAAGCTTTCTTT. This sequence encodes CASSLAPGQGGMNTEAFF.

This clonotype was recorded a few times. This chain uses TRBV7-3 with TRBJ2-1; 9 bases match TRBD2. After removal of 2 bases from V and 2 bases from J, the junction contained 7 bases not matched to a gene. Germline values: CDR1 SGHTA, CDR2 FQGTGA. This CDR3 is built from 17 residues. As DNA, the CDR3 is TGTGCCAGCAGCTTAGGGACTAGCAGACTTCCCTACAATGAGCAGTTCTTC. This codes for CASSLGTSRLPYNEQFF.

Here the CDR3 DNA reads TGTGCCAGCAGTTACTCTCCAGCCGGGGCAGATACGCAGTATTTT. Encoded protein: CASSYSPAGADTQYF. The chain links TRBV6-2 or TRBV6-3 to TRBJ2-3; D perhaps matches TRBD2 (5 bases). The CDR3 length is 15 residues. The ends were cut back, 0 bases at V and 4 bases at J, with 11 bases in the middle. Germline lookup yields CDR1 MNHEY and CDR2 SVGEGT.

This clonotype was counted a few times. The rearrangement joins TRBV29-1 to TRBJ2-4; 7 bases align to TRBD1. V shed 4 bases, J shed 3 bases, and the junction held 9 bases outside the gene matches. CDR3 length: 15 residues. Germline V lookup: CDR1 SQVTM, CDR2 ANQGSEA. CDR3 nucleotide sequence: TGCAGCGTTGTCGAGGGGGCTTTTGTCAAAAACATTCAGTACTTC. Protein product: CSVVEGAFVKNIQYF.

The CDR3 DNA follows: TGTGCCAGCAGCACAGGGTTATCTGAGCAGTTCTTC. Translating gives CASSTGLSEQFF. This chain joins TRBV25-1 and TRBJ2-1, with D tentatively TRBD1 (6 bases). Trimming removed 6 bases from V and 9 bases from J, with 12 bases in between. Germline loops: CDR1 MGHDK, CDR2 SYGVNS. The CDR3 loop spans 12 amino acids. Using reference TRBV25-1 and TRBJ2-1 for the parts outside the CDR3, the full variable domain is EADIYQTPRYLVIGTGKKITLECSQTMGHDKMYWYQQDPGMELHLIHYSYGVNSTEKGDLSSESTVSRIRTEHFPLTLESARPSHTSQYLCASSTGLSEQFFGPGTRLTVL.

A few counts support this clonotype. The chain combines TRBV12-3 or TRBV12-4 with TRBJ2-2; D is possibly TRBD1 (5 bases). V dropped 3 bases and J dropped 3 bases, with 14 bases sitting between them. The CDR3 loop spans 16 amino acids. The DNA for the CDR3 is TGTGCCAGCAGTTTCTCTCAGGGATATTACACCGGGGAGCTGTTTTTT. Its protein product is CASSFSQGYYTGELFF.

There are a few counts of this clonotype. The genes are TRBV7-9 and TRBJ2-7; no definite D call. V shed 2 bases and J shed 4 bases, with 6 bases lying between them. This CDR3 has 12 amino acids. The germline V gene has CDR1 SEHNR and CDR2 FQNEAQ (reference sequence). The CDR3 sequence: CASSLIEYEQYF. CDR3 in DNA: TGTGCCAGCAGCTTAATCGAGTACGAGCAGTACTTC.

This clonotype was recorded a few times. The CDR3 protein is CASSYTSGTNYEQYF. The CDR3 bases are TGTGCCAGCAGCTACACTAGCGGGACAAACTACGAGCAGTACTTC. The chain combines TRBV21-1 with TRBJ2-5; the table's D call of TRBD2 was not tested on the DNA. With the DNA end fitting TRBJ2-7 better, the J assignment may be wrong. TRBV21-1 corresponds to a pseudogene. The CDR3 has 15 amino acids.

The chain recombines TRBV6-5 with TRBJ1-2; no definite D call. CDR3 length: 13 residues. Looked up from germline, CDR1 is MNHEY and CDR2 is SVGAGI. Trimming pared 5 bases from V and 3 bases from J, leaving 10 bases between. This CDR3 is CASSHFRDYGYTF. CDR3 nucleotide sequence: TGTGCCAGCAGTCACTTTAGGGACTATGGCTACACCTTC.

This chain uses TRBV6-2 or TRBV6-3 with TRBJ1-1; D is unresolved. Germline-derived CDR1 and CDR2 are MNHEY and SVGEGT. This CDR3 is built from 12 residues. The V end lost 6 bases, the J end lost 8 bases, and 13 bases lay between the germline ends. The CDR3 DNA reads TGTGCCAGCAGCCTCTATGGTCCCGAAGCTTTCTTT. Its protein is CASSLYGPEAFF.

With regard to this clonotype: A read error may be the cause here, since a much bigger clone is one base away. The CDR3 region is CATSWGYRDDNEQFF. CDR3 DNA: TGTGCCACCAGTTGGGGCTACCGAGATGACAATGAGCAGTTCTTC. The J gene is TRBJ2-1, the V gene TRBV24-1; D might be TRBD1 (5 bases). This CDR3 region has 15 residues. The V end lost 6 bases, the J end lost 5 bases, and 16 bases lay between the germline ends. Per germline, CDR1 KGHDR and CDR2 SFDVKD.

The chain uses TRBV5-1 and TRBJ2-2; TRBD2 matches 7 bases. V lost 7 bases and J lost 6; bases outside the gene matches: 12. The germline V gene encodes CDR1 SGHRS and CDR2 YFSETQ. The CDR3 is made up of 15 amino acids. The CDR3 here is CASLNGLVGSGELFF. The CDR3 coding sequence is TGCGCCAGCTTAAACGGACTAGTTGGTTCCGGGGAGCTGTTTTTT. The full variable domain, completed using reference TRBV5-1 and TRBJ2-2, is KAGVTQTPRYLIKTRGQQVTLSCSPISGHRSVSWYQQTPGQGLQFLFEYFSETQRNKGNFPGRFSGRQFSNSRSEMNVSTLELGDSALYLCASLNGLVGSGELFFGEGSRLTVL.

This clonotype was counted between two and nine times. The chain employs TRBV10-3 and TRBJ2-3; D gene unclear. CDR1 ENHRY and CDR2 SYGVKD come from the germline V gene. V dropped 0 bases and J dropped 4 bases, with 11 bases sitting between them. The CDR3 length is 15 residues. The CDR3 reads CAISESEIWADTQYF. CDR3 DNA sequence: TGTGCCATCAGTGAGTCTGAAATCTGGGCAGATACGCAGTATTTT.

The V and J genes are TRBV6-6 and TRBJ2-1, with 7 bases identical to TRBD2. The trim removed 7 bases at V and 7 bases at J, leaving 10 bases unmatched. The V gene's germline CDR1 is MNHNY and CDR2 SVGAGI (reference sequence). This CDR3 is 14 amino acids long. CDR3 sequence (DNA): TGTGCCAGCACCCGGACTAACGGGAGGAATGAGCAGTTCTTC. Protein product: CASTRTNGRNEQFF.